Sequencing of this T cell receptor (beta chain) was carried out in a study of cytomegalovirus exposure and HLA in healthy donors. The CDR3 loop spans 14 amino acids. V shed 5 bases and J 5 bases; nucleotides not matched to a gene: 6. CDR1 and CDR2 (germline): LNHDA, SQIVND (reference sequence). Vbeta (60) and Jbeta (13) primers were used in the PCR. Sequencing used immunoSEQ multiplex PCR; TCRdb keeps in-frame clones, though not all of them. The sample has roughly 120,000 clones, and its top ten clones hold less than 3.5%. The clonotype comes from a man aged 25 to 45 in good health and CMV-seronegative. The chain uses TRBV19 and TRBJ2-4; 7 bases match TRBD1. Input material: PBMCs. The DNA for the CDR3 is TGTGCCAGTAGTCCTGGGGACAGTCAAAACATTCAGTACTTC. Translation: CASSPGDSQNIQYF.